The present T cell receptor (beta chain) was sequenced within a study of blood T cell repertoires in COVID-19. In the source study's methods: Reference gene primer amplification gave nucleated cell count estimates. Profiled with immunoSEQ multiplex PCR; TCRdb holds only in-frame clones, not every one. From that table come the V and J calls and clone size; the DNA was used to work out D and trimming. Altogether about 310,000 clones are present, 87% being singletons, with the ten largest covering 1%. Trimming removed 2 bases from V and 3 bases from J, with 8 bases in between. The CDR3 length is 13 residues. Germline values: CDR1 SGHRS, CDR2 YFSETQ.

The receptor comes from a man aged 45-60 years with active or convalescent COVID-19. The chain employs TRBV5-1 and TRBJ2-5; perhaps TRBD1 as D (5 bases). The sequencing input was peripheral blood. The CDR3 region is CASSLGAEETQYF. The CDR3 DNA sequence: TGCGCCAGCAGCTTAGGGGCGGAAGAGACCCAGTACTTC. Supplemented by reference TRBV5-1 and TRBJ2-5, the full variable domain reads KAGVTQTPRYLIKTRGQQVTLSCSPISGHRSVSWYQQTPGQGLQFLFEYFSETQRNKGNFPGRFSGRQFSNSRSEMNVSTLELGDSALYLCASSLGAEETQYFGPGTRLLVL.